The following is a TCR beta chain sequence with its context. The antigen remains unidentified. These data belong to a study of vaccination effects on CD4 cells after COVID-19. Study details: Among convalescent patients, two provided samples 16 days and one week before vaccination. Study-level points and caveats: Clonal contraction was marked in infection- and vaccine-induced clones late after vaccination.

Following 10 days of culture, CD4+ T cells were isolated. Between March and December 2020, the person had a SARS-CoV-2 infection that PCR confirmed. Cultures got half-medium changes with IL-2 on days 3 and 7. The table came from immunoSEQ multiplex PCR; TCRdb's copy has only in-frame clones and leaves some out. The sample has around 50,000 clones, about 70% seen once. With 2 bases clipped from V and 3 bases from J, the junction kept 7 bases outside the gene matches. The CDR3 is made up of 16 amino acids. The V gene's germline CDR1 is MNHEY and CDR2 SVGAGI. The clonotype comes from a human donor who had a prior SARS-CoV-2 infection. This chain connects TRBV6-5 to TRBJ2-1; TRBD2 agrees at 7 bases. Sequencing used CD4+ T cells from PBMCs cultured without peptide, obtained before COVID-19 vaccination. CDR3 amino acids: CASSYRTRSVYNEQFF. The CDR3 nucleotides read TGTGCCAGCAGTTACCGGACTAGAAGTGTCTACAATGAGCAGTTCTTC.